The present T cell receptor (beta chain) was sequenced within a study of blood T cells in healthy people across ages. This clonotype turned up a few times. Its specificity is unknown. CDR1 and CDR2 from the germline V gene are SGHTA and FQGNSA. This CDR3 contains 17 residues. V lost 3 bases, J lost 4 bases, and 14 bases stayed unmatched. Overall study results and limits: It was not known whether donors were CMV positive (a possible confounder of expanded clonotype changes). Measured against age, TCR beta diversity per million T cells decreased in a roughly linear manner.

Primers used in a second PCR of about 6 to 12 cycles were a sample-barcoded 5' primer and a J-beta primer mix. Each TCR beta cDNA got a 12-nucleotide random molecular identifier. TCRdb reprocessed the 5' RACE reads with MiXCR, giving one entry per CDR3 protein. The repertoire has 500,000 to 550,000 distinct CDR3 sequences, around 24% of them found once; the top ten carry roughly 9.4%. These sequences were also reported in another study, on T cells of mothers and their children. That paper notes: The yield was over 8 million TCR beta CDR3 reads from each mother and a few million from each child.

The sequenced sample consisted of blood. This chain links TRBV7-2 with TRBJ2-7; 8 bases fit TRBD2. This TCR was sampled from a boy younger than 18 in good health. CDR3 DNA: TGTGCCAGCAGCTTCCGGGGGGAAGCGGGAGATTTTTACGAGCAGTACTTC. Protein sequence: CASSFRGEAGDFYEQYF.